The next 30 T cell receptor beta chains were all read from a single sample in a study of T cells in Graves' hyperthyroidism and ophthalmopathy. RNA transcripts were the template for amplifying TCR beta CDR3 regions. In the first-round RT-PCR of the TCR CDR3, the HTBI primer set was used. TCRdb recomputed calls from the multiplex PCR reads with MiXCR, one row per CDR3 protein. This table has over 350,000 distinct CDR3 sequences, roughly 20% appearing once. The sequencing input was blood. The receptors come from a man aged 18 to 29 with Graves' ophthalmopathy.

This clonotype was counted a few times. The chain carries TRBV6-1 and TRBJ1-1; TRBD1 is a possible D gene (5 bases). V was trimmed by 2 bases and J by 5 bases, leaving 27 bases between them. Germline V CDR1 and CDR2: MNHNS, SASEGT. This CDR3 comprises 19 residues. The CDR3 region is CASSEPTVGAGTLLTEAFF. For the CDR3, the DNA is TGTGCCAGCAGTGAACCGACTGTCGGGGCAGGGACGCTTCTGACTGAAGCTTTCTTT.

The genes are TRBV4-1 and TRBJ2-3, with TRBD2 as a possible D gene (6 bases). V was clipped by 1 base and J by 2 bases, with 13 bases between them. The CDR3 has 16 amino acids. CDR1 is MGHRA, CDR2 YSYEKL, per germline. The CDR3 is CASSQVLREVTDTQYF. The CDR3 bases are TGCGCCAGCAGCCAAGTATTAAGGGAGGTCACAGATACGCAGTATTTT.

In this sample, this clonotype turned up many times. This chain connects TRBV6-5 to TRBJ1-2; D is unresolved. The ends were cut back, 0 bases at V and 7 bases at J, with 12 bases in the middle. The CDR3 has 14 amino acids. The V gene's germline CDR1 is MNHEY and CDR2 SVGAGI. DNA for the CDR3: TGTGCCAGCAGTTACTCAGCGGGGAAGGGTGGCTACACCTTC. Its protein product is CASSYSAGKGGYTF.

This chain connects TRBV27 to TRBJ1-1, with no clear D. The germline V gene has CDR1 MNHEY and CDR2 SMNVEV (reference sequence). The V and J ends lost 2 bases and 2 bases respectively, with 18 bases between them. CDR3 length equals 17 residues. The CDR3, as DNA: TGTGCCAGCAGTTTAGGACCCCCTGATGTGGCTAACACTGAAGCTTTCTTT. It is translated as CASSLGPPDVANTEAFF.

This clonotype came up many times. The chain links TRBV12-3 or TRBV12-4 to TRBJ2-7; perhaps D is TRBD1 or TRBD2 (6 bases each). The CDR3 is made up of 15 amino acids. Trimming removed 5 bases at V and 6 bases at J, with 20 bases between. CDR3 amino acids: CASSPPGDTNTEQYF. The CDR3 region has the DNA TGTGCCAGCAGTCCCCCGGGGGACACCAATACCGAGCAGTACTTC.

This clonotype was recorded at least ten times. The chain couples TRBV4-1 to TRBJ2-1, with unresolved D. The CDR3 sequence is 12 residues long. Trimming removed 6 bases at V and 10 bases at J, with 13 bases between. Germline CDR1 reads MGHRA; CDR2 reads YSYEKL. CDR3 protein: CASSPMAGEQFF. CDR3 coding DNA: TGCGCCAGCAGTCCCATGGCCGGCGAGCAGTTCTTC.

CDR3 in amino acids: CASSQPKGTYEQYF. Here the CDR3 DNA reads TGCGCCAGCAGCCAACCAAAGGGGACCTACGAGCAGTACTTC. V and J are TRBV4-1 and TRBJ2-7, with D perhaps matching TRBD1 (5 bases). The germline V and J ends were trimmed by 2 bases and 2 bases, with 10 bases remaining between them. CDR1 and CDR2 (germline): MGHRA, YSYEKL. This CDR3 is 14 amino acids long.

This clonotype was observed many times. The rearrangement uses TRBV5-1 and TRBJ2-3; D is tentatively TRBD1 or TRBD2 (5 bases each). From germline, CDR1 is SGHRS and CDR2 YFSETQ. CDR3 length equals 15 residues. Trimming pared 0 bases from V and 4 bases from J, leaving 12 bases between. This CDR3 reads CASSLEGLASDTQYF. CDR3 in DNA: TGCGCCAGCAGCTTGGAGGGGCTAGCTTCAGATACGCAGTATTTT.

The chain is built from TRBV28 and TRBJ1-2; D unresolved. Germline CDR1 and CDR2: MDHEN and SYDVKM. Trimming pared 8 bases from V and 4 bases from J, leaving 11 bases between. CDR3 length: 12 amino acids. In nucleotides, the CDR3 is TGTGCCAGCCATCAGGAGGTCTATGGCTACACCTTC. It is translated as CASHQEVYGYTF.

This clonotype was detected many times. The chain combines TRBV6-1 with TRBJ1-1; D perhaps matches TRBD1 (5 bases). V gave up 4 bases and J gave up 9 bases, with 12 bases separating them. Germline CDR1 is MNHNS and CDR2 is SASEGT. This CDR3 is 12 amino acids long. The CDR3 reads CASSAPGLQAFF. CDR3 in DNA: TGTGCCAGCAGTGCCCCGGGACTCCAAGCTTTCTTT.

On this clonotype itself: This clone may be a read error of a much larger clone one base away. The rearrangement uses TRBV7-9 and TRBJ2-5; no clear D gene. From germline, CDR1 is SEHNR and CDR2 FQNEAQ (reference sequence). The CDR3 runs 16 residues. In nucleotides, the CDR3 is TGTGCCAACAGCTTTTCCGACAACGGGTACCAAGAGACCCAGTACTTC. Protein product: CANSFSDNGYQETQYF.

As regards this clonotype: A clone one base away is much larger, so this may be a read error. This rearrangement joins TRBV7-8 to TRBJ1-1; D unresolved. CDR3 length: 14 amino acids. V lost 3 bases and J 7 bases, leaving 15 bases between the germline ends. Germline values: CDR1 SGHVS, CDR2 FQNEAQ. In nucleotides, the CDR3 is TGTGCCAGCAGCTTCGGCGAGGGTCCGCGTGAAGCTTTCTTT. Translating it yields CASSFGEGPREAFF. The full variable domain, in which reference TRBV7-8 and TRBJ1-1 provide the parts outside the CDR3, is GAGVSQSPRYKVAKRGQDVALRCDPISGHVSLFWYQQALGQGPEFLTYFQNEAQLDKSGLPSDRFFAERPEGSVSTLKIQRTQQEDSAVYLCASSFGEGPREAFFGQGTRLTVV.

This clonotype was counted many times. The chain combines TRBV6-1 with TRBJ1-1; TRBD1 matches 7 bases. The CDR3 extends over 15 amino acids. Germline assignment: CDR1 MNHNS and CDR2 SASEGT. V lost 0 bases and J lost 5; bases outside the gene matches: 6. Here the CDR3 reads CASSEAAGGRTEAFF. The CDR3 nucleotides are TGTGCCAGCAGTGAAGCGGCAGGGGGAAGAACTGAAGCTTTCTTT.

The rearrangement uses TRBV6-1 and TRBJ1-4, with D perhaps TRBD1 (6 bases). Germline V gene sequence: CDR1 MNHNS, CDR2 SASEGT. V gave up 5 bases and J gave up 2 bases, with 12 bases separating them. The CDR3 totals 15 residues. CDR3 amino acids: CASSRDRTTNEKLFF. The CDR3 DNA sequence: TGTGCCAGCAGTCGCGACAGGACTACTAATGAAAAACTGTTTTTT.

This clonotype came up many times. The chain is built from TRBV7-8 and TRBJ1-1; D remains ambiguous. Looked up from germline, CDR1 is SGHVS and CDR2 is FQNEAQ. The ends were cut back, 1 base at V and 8 bases at J, with 11 bases in the middle. This CDR3 is 13 amino acids long. The CDR3 region is CASSLERTREAFF. CDR3 coding DNA: TGTGCCAGCAGCTTAGAAAGGACTCGGGAAGCTTTCTTT. Combining the CDR3 with reference TRBV7-8 and TRBJ1-1 gives the whole variable domain GAGVSQSPRYKVAKRGQDVALRCDPISGHVSLFWYQQALGQGPEFLTYFQNEAQLDKSGLPSDRFFAERPEGSVSTLKIQRTQQEDSAVYLCASSLERTREAFFGQGTRLTVV.

CDR3 residues: CASSPPGLAGVEQYF. CDR3 in DNA: TGTGCCAGCTCACCACCGGGACTAGCGGGGGTCGAGCAGTACTTC. This sequence joins TRBV18 and TRBJ2-7; TRBD2 aligns across 14 bases. CDR3 size: 15 residues. V was clipped by 0 bases and J by 6 bases; unmatched bases: 1. CDR1 is KGHSH, CDR2 LQKENI, per germline.

This chain joins TRBV24-1 and TRBJ2-7, with a possible D match to TRBD1 (6 bases). Germline values: CDR1 KGHDR, CDR2 SFDVKD. This CDR3 is 13 amino acids long. V dropped 7 bases and J dropped 5 bases, with 14 bases sitting between them. The DNA of the CDR3 is TGTGCCACCAGCGAACAGGGTTCCCACGAGCAGTACTTC. It codes for CATSEQGSHEQYF.

This chain links TRBV6-5 with TRBJ1-1; TRBD1 is a possible D gene (5 bases). V lost 4 bases and J lost 0, with 18 bases in between. From germline, CDR1 is MNHEY and CDR2 SVGAGI. The CDR3 runs to 17 residues. CDR3 in DNA: TGTGCCAGCAGTTCCGGAAGTGGGGGTCAGATGAACACTGAAGCTTTCTTT. Amino acid sequence: CASSSGSGGQMNTEAFF.

This clonotype was recorded a few times. V usage is TRBV20-1 and J usage is TRBJ2-5; D may be TRBD1 (5 bases). Trimming shortened V by 1 base and J by 2 bases, and 11 bases separated the two germline ends. CDR1 is DFQATT and CDR2 is SNEGSKA in the germline V gene (reference sequence). The CDR3 runs to 14 residues. CDR3 loop: CSARVKGLQETQYF. The CDR3 nucleotides read TGCAGTGCTAGAGTAAAGGGGCTTCAAGAGACCCAGTACTTC.

This clonotype was observed many times. The chain combines TRBV11-3 with TRBJ2-1, with D unclear. The CDR3 runs 13 residues. Looked up from germline, CDR1 is SGHNT and CDR2 is YENEEA. V was shortened by 1 base and J by 9 bases, with 10 bases between the two germline ends. CDR3 sequence (DNA): TGTGCCAGCAGCTTAGTTTCTTGGGCTGAGCAGTTCTTC. This codes for CASSLVSWAEQFF.

This clonotype has more than one count but fewer than ten. The chain carries TRBV20-1 and TRBJ2-1, with 8 nucleotides matching TRBD2. The CDR3 is made up of 13 amino acids. Germline-derived CDR1 and CDR2 are DFQATT and SNEGSKA (reference sequence). Unmatched junction bases numbered 5, after V lost 1 base and J lost 9 bases. CDR3: CSARGGGRGEQFF. The CDR3 nucleotides are TGCAGTGCTAGAGGCGGGGGGCGGGGTGAGCAGTTCTTC.

Only a few counts were recorded for this clonotype. The rearrangement uses TRBV5-1 and TRBJ2-2; 12 nucleotides align to TRBD1. The CDR3 consists of 16 residues. The germline gives CDR1 SGHRS, CDR2 YFSETQ. The trim removed 2 bases at V and 3 bases at J, leaving 2 bases unmatched. In DNA, the CDR3 is TGCGCCAGCAGCTTCCGGGACAGGGGGCACACCGGGGAGCTGTTTTTT. This translates into CASSFRDRGHTGELFF.

This clonotype was seen at least ten times. The chain couples TRBV24-1 to TRBJ2-7, with D perhaps assigned TRBD1 or TRBD2 (5 bases each). CDR3 length: 12 amino acids. Germline values: CDR1 KGHDR, CDR2 SFDVKD. V dropped 5 bases and J dropped 3 bases, with 7 bases sitting between them. The CDR3 DNA follows: TGTGCCACCAGTGGGGACGGCTACGAGCAGTACTTC. Protein sequence: CATSGDGYEQYF.

The sample holds a few counts of this clonotype. The V and J genes are TRBV6-2 or TRBV6-3 and TRBJ2-3, with 10 bases that match TRBD1. Germline CDR1 is MNHEY and CDR2 is SVGEGT. J was trimmed by 6 bases and V by 5 bases; bases with no gene match: 5. The CDR3 runs to 14 residues. CDR3: CASSMTGGSDTQYF. The DNA for the CDR3 is TGTGCCAGCAGTATGACAGGGGGCTCGGATACGCAGTATTTT.

The rearrangement joins TRBV20-1 to TRBJ2-5; 12 positions agree with TRBD1. Trimming removed 6 bases from V and 5 bases from J; junction bases left unmatched: 13. The CDR3 contains 16 residues. Germline lookup yields CDR1 DFQATT and CDR2 SNEGSKA (reference sequence). The CDR3 DNA sequence: TGCAGTGCCCAGACCTTGGGACAGGGGGCAGGTGAGACCCAGTACTTC. It encodes CSAQTLGQGAGETQYF.

At least ten counts were recorded for this clonotype. The rearrangement links TRBV6-1 to TRBJ1-1, with 8 bases lining up with TRBD1. The CDR3 extends over 14 amino acids. Germline V gives CDR1 MNHNS, CDR2 SASEGT. The junction had 7 bases not matched to a gene; V was cut back by 5 bases and J by 5 bases. The CDR3 bases are TGTGCCAGCAGTCGACAGGGGCAGGGGACTGAAGCTTTCTTT. Encoded protein: CASSRQGQGTEAFF.

The chain joins TRBV2 to TRBJ1-2; a weak D match, TRBD1 (6 bases). Deletions cut 6 bases from V and 4 bases from J, with 12 bases between. Germline CDR1 reads SNHLY; CDR2 reads FYNNEI. This CDR3 spans 13 amino acids. CDR3 sequence reads: CASSRQESYGYTF. CDR3 in DNA: TGTGCCAGCAGCCGACAGGAGAGCTATGGCTACACCTTC.

There are a few counts of this clonotype. The gene calls are TRBV20-1 and TRBJ1-5; D is unresolved. The CDR3 consists of 13 residues. The V gene's germline CDR1 is DFQATT and CDR2 SNEGSKA (reference sequence). V was pared by 7 bases and J by 0 bases, with 10 bases between. CDR3: CSGVGHSNQPQHF. The CDR3 coding sequence is TGCAGTGGGGTCGGCCATAGCAATCAGCCCCAGCATTTT.

This clonotype was observed many times. The chain has TRBV24-1 and TRBJ2-3; D may correspond to TRBD1 or TRBD2 (5 bases each). V lost 7 bases, J lost 4 bases, and 17 bases lay in between. The CDR3 covers 15 residues. The germline V gene has CDR1 KGHDR and CDR2 SFDVKD. For the CDR3, the DNA is TGTGCCACCAGCGGGACGCGAGGCTCTTCAGATACGCAGTATTTT. Translated, it gives CATSGTRGSSDTQYF.

V is TRBV2 and J is TRBJ2-7; D call uncertain. Trimming left V 8 bases short and J 1 base short, with 9 bases between. The germline V gene has CDR1 SNHLY and CDR2 FYNNEI. The CDR3 totals 12 residues. CDR3 DNA: TGTGCCAGCGGGGTCACGTCCTACGAGCAGTACTTC. Translation: CASGVTSYEQYF.